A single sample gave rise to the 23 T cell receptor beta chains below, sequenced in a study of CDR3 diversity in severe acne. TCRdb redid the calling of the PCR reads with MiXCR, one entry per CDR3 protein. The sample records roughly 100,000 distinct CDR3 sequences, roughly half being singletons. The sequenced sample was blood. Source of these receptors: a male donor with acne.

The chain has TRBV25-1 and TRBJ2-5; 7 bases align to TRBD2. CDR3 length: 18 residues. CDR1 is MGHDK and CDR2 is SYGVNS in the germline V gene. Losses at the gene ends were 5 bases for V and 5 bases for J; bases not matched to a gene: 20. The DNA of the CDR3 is TGTGCCAGCAGTCGCCCTTGGCCTAGCGGTCCCCCAGGGGAGACCCAGTACTTC. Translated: CASSRPWPSGPPGETQYF.

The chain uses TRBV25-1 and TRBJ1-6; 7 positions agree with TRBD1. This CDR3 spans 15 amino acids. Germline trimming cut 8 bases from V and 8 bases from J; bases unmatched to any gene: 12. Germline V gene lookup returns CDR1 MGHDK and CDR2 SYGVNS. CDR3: CASGLMAGGDSPLHF. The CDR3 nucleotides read TGTGCCAGCGGTCTAATGGCAGGGGGAGATTCACCCCTCCACTTT.

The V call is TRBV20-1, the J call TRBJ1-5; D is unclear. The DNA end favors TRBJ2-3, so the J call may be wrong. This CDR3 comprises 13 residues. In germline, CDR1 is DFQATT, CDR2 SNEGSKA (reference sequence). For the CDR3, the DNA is TGCAGTGCTAGAGATTTGAACAATCAGCCCCAGTATTTT. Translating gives CSARDLNNQPQYF.

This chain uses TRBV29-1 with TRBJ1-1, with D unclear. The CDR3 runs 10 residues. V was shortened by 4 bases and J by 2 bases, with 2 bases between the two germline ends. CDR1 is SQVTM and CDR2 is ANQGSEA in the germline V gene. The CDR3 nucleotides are TGCAGCGTTGTCAACACTGAAGCTTTCTTT. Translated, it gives CSVVNTEAFF. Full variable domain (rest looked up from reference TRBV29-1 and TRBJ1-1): SAVISQKPSRDICQRGTSLTIQCQVDSQVTMMFWYRQQPGQSLTLIATANQGSEATYESGFVIDKFPISRPNLTFSTLTVSNMSPEDSSIYLCSVVNTEAFFGQGTRLTVV.

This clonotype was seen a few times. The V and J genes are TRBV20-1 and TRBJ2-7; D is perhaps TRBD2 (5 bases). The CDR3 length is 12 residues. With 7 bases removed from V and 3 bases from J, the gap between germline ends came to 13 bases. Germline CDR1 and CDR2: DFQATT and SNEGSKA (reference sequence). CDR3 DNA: TGCAGTGGAACTCCGGGAAACTACGAGCAGTACTTC. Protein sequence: CSGTPGNYEQYF.

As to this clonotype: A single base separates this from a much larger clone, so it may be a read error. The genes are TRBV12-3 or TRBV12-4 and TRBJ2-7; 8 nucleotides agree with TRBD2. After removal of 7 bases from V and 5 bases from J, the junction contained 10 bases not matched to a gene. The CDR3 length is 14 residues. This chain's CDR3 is CASNGGTSFNEQYF. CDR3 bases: TGTGCCAGCAATGGCGGGACTAGTTTCAACGAGCAGTACTTC.

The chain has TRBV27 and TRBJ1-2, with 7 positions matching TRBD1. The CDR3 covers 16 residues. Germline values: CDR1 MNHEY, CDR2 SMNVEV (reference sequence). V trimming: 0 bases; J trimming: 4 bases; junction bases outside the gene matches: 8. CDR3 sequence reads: CASSLSPDRSLYGYTF. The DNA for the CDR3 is TGTGCCAGCAGTTTATCCCCGGACAGGAGCCTCTATGGCTACACCTTC.

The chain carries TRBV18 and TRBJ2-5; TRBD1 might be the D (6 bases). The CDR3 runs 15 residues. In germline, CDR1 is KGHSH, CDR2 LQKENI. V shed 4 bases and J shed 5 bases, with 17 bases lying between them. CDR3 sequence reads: CASSLYRQARETQYF. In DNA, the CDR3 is TGTGCCAGCTCACTATACAGACAGGCCAGGGAGACCCAGTACTTC.

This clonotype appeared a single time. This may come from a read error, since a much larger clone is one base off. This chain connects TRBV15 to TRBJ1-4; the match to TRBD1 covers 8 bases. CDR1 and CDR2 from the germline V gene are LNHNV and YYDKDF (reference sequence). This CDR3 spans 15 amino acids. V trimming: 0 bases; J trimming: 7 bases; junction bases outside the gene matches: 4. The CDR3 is CATSREGDRIEKLFF. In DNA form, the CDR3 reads TGTGCCACCAGCAGAGAGGGGGACAGGATTGAAAAACTGTTTTTT.

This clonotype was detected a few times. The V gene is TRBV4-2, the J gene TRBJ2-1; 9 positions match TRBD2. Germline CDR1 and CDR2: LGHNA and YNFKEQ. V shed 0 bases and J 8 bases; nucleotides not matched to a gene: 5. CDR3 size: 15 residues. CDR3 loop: CASSQESGRSYEQFF. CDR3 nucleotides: TGTGCCAGCAGCCAAGAGAGCGGGAGGTCTTATGAGCAGTTCTTC.

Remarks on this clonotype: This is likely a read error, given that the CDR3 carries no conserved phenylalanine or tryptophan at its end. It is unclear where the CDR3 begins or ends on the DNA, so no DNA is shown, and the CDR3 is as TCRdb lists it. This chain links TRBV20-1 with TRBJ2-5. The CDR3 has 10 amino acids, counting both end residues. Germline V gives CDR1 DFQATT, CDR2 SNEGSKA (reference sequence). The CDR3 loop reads CSARDVACTL.

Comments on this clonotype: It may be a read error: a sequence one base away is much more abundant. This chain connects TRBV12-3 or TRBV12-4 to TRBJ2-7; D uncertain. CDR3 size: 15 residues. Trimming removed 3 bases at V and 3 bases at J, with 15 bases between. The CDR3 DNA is TGTGCCAGCAGTTTGGACGCAAAACGTCTCTACGAGCAGTACTTC. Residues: CASSLDAKRLYEQYF.

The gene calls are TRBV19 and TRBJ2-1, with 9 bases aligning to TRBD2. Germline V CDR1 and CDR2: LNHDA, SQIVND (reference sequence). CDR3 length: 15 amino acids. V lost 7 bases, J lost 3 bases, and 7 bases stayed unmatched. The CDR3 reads CASTNGLALYNEQFF. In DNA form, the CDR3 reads TGTGCCAGTACCAACGGACTAGCGCTCTACAATGAGCAGTTCTTC.

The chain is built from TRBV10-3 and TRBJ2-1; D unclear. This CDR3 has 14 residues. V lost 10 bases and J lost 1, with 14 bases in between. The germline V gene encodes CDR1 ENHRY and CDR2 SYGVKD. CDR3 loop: CASTGEDSYNEQFF. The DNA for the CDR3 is TGTGCCAGCACCGGCGAAGATTCCTACAATGAGCAGTTCTTC.

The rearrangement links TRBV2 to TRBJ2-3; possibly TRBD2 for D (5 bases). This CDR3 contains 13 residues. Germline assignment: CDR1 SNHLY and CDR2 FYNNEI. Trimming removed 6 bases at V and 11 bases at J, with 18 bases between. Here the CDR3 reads CASSGISYNEQYF. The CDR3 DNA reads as TGTGCCAGCAGCGGGATTTCCTACAATGAGCAGTATTTT.

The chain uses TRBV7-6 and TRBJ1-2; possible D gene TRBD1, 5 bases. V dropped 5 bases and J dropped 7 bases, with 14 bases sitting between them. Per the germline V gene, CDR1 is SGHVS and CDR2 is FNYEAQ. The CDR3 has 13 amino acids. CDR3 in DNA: TGTGCCAGCAGCCCGGTCGGGGGAAGTGGCTACACCTTC. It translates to CASSPVGGSGYTF. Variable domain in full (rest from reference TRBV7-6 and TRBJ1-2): GAGVSQSPRYKVTKRGQDVALRCDPISGHVSLYWYRQALGQGPEFLTYFNYEAQQDKSGLPNDRFSAERPEGSISTLTIQRTEQRDSAMYRCASSPVGGSGYTFGSGTRLTVV.

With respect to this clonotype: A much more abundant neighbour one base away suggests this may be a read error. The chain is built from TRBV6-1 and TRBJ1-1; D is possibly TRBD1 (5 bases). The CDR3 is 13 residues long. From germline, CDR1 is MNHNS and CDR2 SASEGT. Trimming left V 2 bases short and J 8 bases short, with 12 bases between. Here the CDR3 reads CASSESAGREAFF. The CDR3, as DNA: TGTGCCAGCAGTGAAAGTGCAGGGAGAGAAGCTTTCTTT.

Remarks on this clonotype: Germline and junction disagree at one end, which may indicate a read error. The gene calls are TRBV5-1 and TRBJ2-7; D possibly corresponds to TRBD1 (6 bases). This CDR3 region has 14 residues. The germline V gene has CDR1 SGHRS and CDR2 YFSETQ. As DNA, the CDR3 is TGTGCCAGCAGTTGGGGAACAGGGAGCCACGAGCAGTACTTC. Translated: CASSWGTGSHEQYF.

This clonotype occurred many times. The CDR3 nucleotides read TGTGCCAGCAATCAGGGCTCTGGAAACACCATATATTTT. The encoded protein is CASNQGSGNTIYF. This chain connects TRBV2 to TRBJ1-3; the D gene is possibly TRBD1 (5 bases). This CDR3 spans 13 amino acids. V shed 7 bases and J shed 0 bases, with 7 bases lying between them. The germline V gene has CDR1 SNHLY and CDR2 FYNNEI.

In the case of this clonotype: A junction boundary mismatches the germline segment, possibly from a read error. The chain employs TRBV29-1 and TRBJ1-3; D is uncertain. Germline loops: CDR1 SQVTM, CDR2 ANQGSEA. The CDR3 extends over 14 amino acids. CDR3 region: CSAKQDGRRNTIYF. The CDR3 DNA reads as TGCAGCGCAAAGCAAGACGGACGGCGAAACACTATATATTTT.

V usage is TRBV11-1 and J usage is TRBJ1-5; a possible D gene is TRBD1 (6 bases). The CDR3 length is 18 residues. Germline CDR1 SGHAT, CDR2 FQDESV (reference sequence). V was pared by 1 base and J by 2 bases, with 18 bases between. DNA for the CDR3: TGTGCCAGCAGCTTAGGCGCTAGCGGGAGGGGGGGCAATCAGCCCCAGCATTTT. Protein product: CASSLGASGRGGNQPQHF.

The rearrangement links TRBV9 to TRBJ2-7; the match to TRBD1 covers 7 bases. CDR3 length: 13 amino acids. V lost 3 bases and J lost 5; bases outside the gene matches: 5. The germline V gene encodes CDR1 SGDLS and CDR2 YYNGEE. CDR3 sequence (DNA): TGTGCCAGCAGCGCAACTACAGGGGACGAGCAGTACTTC. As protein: CASSATTGDEQYF.

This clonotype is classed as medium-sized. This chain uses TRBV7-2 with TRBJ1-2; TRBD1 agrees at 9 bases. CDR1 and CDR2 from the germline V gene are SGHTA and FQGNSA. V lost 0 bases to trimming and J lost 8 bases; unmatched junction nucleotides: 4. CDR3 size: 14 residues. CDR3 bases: TGTGCCAGCAGCTTAGCTGGACAGGGGAGGGGCTACACCTTC. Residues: CASSLAGQGRGYTF.